Listed below are T cell receptor beta chains from one sample, sequenced in a study of blood T cell repertoires in COVID-19. Some clones are missing from TCRdb's copy, which holds only in-frame ones; the method was immunoSEQ multiplex PCR. The sample has 500,000 to 600,000 clones, 85% to 90% seen once. The material sequenced was peripheral blood. All receptors come from a woman in her 50s with COVID-19, enrolled during active disease. The CDR3 runs from the conserved cysteine through the conserved F or W. The order of the fields is D gene, clone size, V gene, J gene, CDR3 protein, CDR3 DNA. The D gene is left open where the match is weak. Some rows mark clone size as missing; the rest say once, few, many or name a class of expanded clone.

>NA|few|TRBV3-1/TRBV3-2|TRBJ1-6
CASSQGLNNSPLHF
TGTGCCAGCAGCCAAGGACTGAATAATTCACCCCTCCACTTT
>TRBD2|NA|TRBV9|TRBJ2-3
CASSLAGGTDTQYF
TGTGCCAGCAGCCTAGCGGGGGGCACAGATACGCAGTATTTT
>NA|NA|TRBV6-6|TRBJ1-6
CASSYGRESPLHF
TGTGCCAGCAGTTACGGAAGGGAGTCACCCCTCCACTTT
>NA|NA|TRBV5-6|TRBJ2-1
CASSFDRSNEQFF
TGTGCCAGCAGCTTCGACAGGTCAAATGAGCAGTTCTTC
>TRBD1|NA|TRBV5-6|TRBJ2-2
CASSRDRGTGELFF
TGTGCCAGCAGCCGGGACAGGGGAACCGGGGAGCTGTTTTTT
>NA|once|TRBV7-8|TRBJ2-7
CASSLTARGEQYF
TGTGCCAGCAGCTTGACCGCAAGGGGCGAGCAGTACTTC
>NA|NA|TRBV6-5|TRBJ2-2
CASKEYTGELFF
TGTGCCAGCAAAGAGTATACGGGGGAGCTGTTTTTT
>TRBD1|NA|TRBV7-9|TRBJ1-1
CASKDRVQSEAFF
TGTGCCAGCAAAGACAGGGTCCAATCTGAAGCTTTCTTT
>TRBD1|once|TRBV24-1|TRBJ1-2
CATSDQTGYGYTF
TGTGCCACCAGTGACCAGACAGGGTATGGCTACACCTTC
>TRBD1|NA|TRBV7-6|TRBJ1-1
CASSPGTGGTEAFF
TGTGCCAGCAGCCCCGGGACAGGGGGGACTGAAGCTTTCTTT
>NA|NA|TRBV28|TRBJ2-3
CASSLRGISTDTQYF
TGTGCCAGCTCCCTGAGGGGGATCAGCACAGATACGCAGTATTTT
>TRBD1|NA|TRBV6-5|TRBJ1-1
CASSRQGLEAFF
TGTGCCAGCAGTCGACAGGGCCTTGAAGCTTTCTTT
>NA|NA|TRBV19|TRBJ1-2
CASSTGWANYGYTF
TGTGCCTCCTCTACAGGGTGGGCTAACTATGGCTACACCTTC
>NA|NA|TRBV6-6|TRBJ2-3
CASRRGGAWDTQYF
TGTGCCAGCAGGAGAGGGGGGGCTTGGGATACGCAGTATTTT
>TRBD1|NA|TRBV7-2|TRBJ1-3
CASSDGQAVGNTIYF
TGTGCCAGCAGCGACGGACAGGCGGTAGGAAACACCATATATTTT
>NA|NA|TRBV14|TRBJ1-1
CASQGNTEAFF
TGTGCCAGCCAGGGGAACACTGAAGCTTTCTTT
>NA|NA|TRBV5-1|TRBJ1-1
CASSTFGGGSNTEAFF
TGCGCCAGCAGCACATTCGGGGGTGGTAGTAACACTGAAGCTTTCTTT
>NA|NA|TRBV19|TRBJ1-1
CASSTGIEAFF
TGTGCCAGTAGTACGGGTATTGAAGCTTTCTTT
>TRBD2|NA|TRBV10-3|TRBJ2-1
CAISSNGGNEQFF
TGTGCCATCAGTTCGAACGGGGGGAATGAGCAGTTCTTC
>TRBD1|NA|TRBV30|TRBJ1-6
CAWSRNPRDRVVGSPLHF
TGTGCCTGGAGCCGAAACCCACGGGACAGGGTGGTGGGGTCACCCCTCCACTTT
>TRBD1|NA|TRBV29-1|TRBJ2-3
CSVPYPGQGVRGTQYF
TGCAGCGTCCCTTATCCGGGACAGGGGGTCCGGGGTACGCAGTATTTT
>NA|NA|TRBV6-5|TRBJ2-2
CASSTGLIGAGELFF
TGTGCCAGCAGTACAGGGCTTATTGGTGCCGGGGAGCTGTTTTTT
>TRBD1|NA|TRBV5-8|TRBJ1-1
CASSLYRGLRYTEAFF
TGTGCCAGCAGCTTGTACAGGGGTCTACGATACACTGAAGCTTTCTTT
>NA|NA|TRBV18|TRBJ1-5
CASSDGSDQPQHF
TGTGCCAGCTCAGACGGGAGCGATCAGCCCCAGCATTTT
>NA|NA|TRBV18|TRBJ2-3
CASSPWADQNTQYF
TGTGCCAGCTCACCTTGGGCAGATCAAAATACGCAGTATTTT
>TRBD2|NA|TRBV5-4|TRBJ2-2
CASSPSLAATGELFF
TGTGCCAGCAGCCCCTCACTAGCGGCCACCGGGGAGCTGTTTTTT
>NA|NA|TRBV5-1|TRBJ1-4
CASKIQGGDEKLFF
TGCGCCAGCAAAATTCAGGGCGGGGATGAAAAACTGTTTTTT
>NA|NA|TRBV30|TRBJ1-6
CACSNTGTSPLHF
TGTGCCTGTTCTAATACGGGAACTTCACCCCTCCACTTT